Described below is a single TCR beta chain sequence and its context. Its antigen is currently unknown. The entry originates in a study of cytomegalovirus exposure and HLA in healthy donors. Study-wide points: In vitro assays verified that a few CMV-associated chains recognized CMV antigens specifically.

It was with 60 Vbeta and 13 Jbeta primers that the PCR ran. Produced via immunoSEQ multiplex PCR; TCRdb's table is partial and in-frame only. The sample consists of 130,000 to 150,000 clones, around 86% of them appearing once. Germline V gene sequence: CDR1 LNHDA, CDR2 SQIVND (reference sequence). V lost 1 base, J lost 6 bases, and 7 bases lay in between. The CDR3 loop spans 13 amino acids. The receptor's source is a woman aged 25-40 years in good health and CMV-seronegative. The chain combines TRBV19 with TRBJ2-1, with D hard to call. Specimen: PBMCs. CDR3 nucleotides: TGTGCCAGTAGTATAGTCTCTTCCAATGAGCAGTTCTTC. As protein: CASSIVSSNEQFF.